The 8 T cell receptor beta chains below come from one sample, sequenced in a study of blood T cell repertoires in COVID-19. The data were produced by immunoSEQ multiplex PCR, yet TCRdb's version contains in-frame clones alone and is incomplete. Among about 74,000 clones listed, 84% were seen once. The sequenced sample was peripheral blood. Source of these receptors: a man in his 70s with acute or convalescent COVID-19.

This clone was counted only a few times. The chain couples TRBV7-9 to TRBJ2-5, with D maybe TRBD1 (5 bases). The germline V gene encodes CDR1 SEHNR and CDR2 FQNEAQ (reference sequence). This CDR3 has 12 residues. V was shortened by 11 bases and J by 4 bases, with 14 bases between the two germline ends. This chain's CDR3 is CALGRVGETQYF. CDR3 DNA: TGTGCCCTCGGCAGGGTAGGAGAGACCCAGTACTTC.

The rearrangement joins TRBV6-5 to TRBJ1-6; D not certain. Trimming removed 7 bases from V and 7 bases from J, with 8 bases in between. The CDR3 has 12 residues. CDR1 MNHEY and CDR2 SVGAGI come from the germline V gene. The chain's CDR3 is CASTVGNSPLHF. CDR3 bases: TGTGCCAGCACCGTCGGGAATTCACCCCTCCACTTT.

V usage is TRBV5-6 and J usage is TRBJ2-1, with 11 bases identical to TRBD2. CDR3 length: 18 residues. CDR1 is SGHDT and CDR2 is YYEEEE in the germline V gene. J was trimmed by 1 base and V by 6 bases; bases with no gene match: 12. Here the CDR3 DNA reads TGTGCCAGCATCCTGGACAGGCTAGCGGGAGGTTCCTACAATGAGCAGTTCTTC. Translated: CASILDRLAGGSYNEQFF.

CDR3 sequence reads: CASSLIATRGEQYF. In DNA form, the CDR3 reads TGTGCCAGCAGCTTAATAGCGACCAGGGGGGAGCAGTACTTC. The chain is built from TRBV11-2 and TRBJ2-7; 7 positions match TRBD1. Germline trimming cut 2 bases from V and 7 bases from J; bases unmatched to any gene: 8. Germline V gene data show CDR1 as SGHAT and CDR2 as FQNNGV. This CDR3 has 14 amino acids.

The J gene is TRBJ2-1, the V gene TRBV4-1, with D possibly being TRBD2 (6 bases). V was clipped by 3 bases and J by 9 bases, with 18 bases between them. This CDR3 region has 15 residues. Germline V gives CDR1 MGHRA, CDR2 YSYEKL. Here the CDR3 reads CASSQDTPAGIEQFF. CDR3 sequence (DNA): TGCGCCAGCAGCCAGGACACGCCGGCGGGAATTGAGCAGTTCTTC.

The chain joins TRBV10-3 to TRBJ1-1; 10 bases line up with TRBD1. The CDR3 runs 16 residues. The germline gives CDR1 ENHRY, CDR2 SYGVKD. The V segment lost 10 bases and the J segment 0 bases; nucleotides outside the gene matches: 11. CDR3 amino acids: CATLETGGTMNTEAFF. The CDR3 DNA sequence: TGTGCCACGCTCGAGACAGGGGGCACTATGAACACTGAAGCTTTCTTT.

The CDR3 bases are TGTGCCAGCAGTTACATGAGCACCGGGGAGCTGTTTTTT. This codes for CASSYMSTGELFF. This rearrangement joins TRBV6-5 to TRBJ2-2; D gene unclear. There are 13 residues in the CDR3. The ends were cut back, 2 bases at V and 4 bases at J, with 5 bases in the middle. Germline lookup yields CDR1 MNHEY and CDR2 SVGAGI.

The CDR3 here is CASSSNSGAIDTQYF. The CDR3, as DNA: TGCGCCAGCAGCTCCAATAGCGGGGCGATAGATACGCAGTATTTT. V is TRBV5-1 and J is TRBJ2-3, with 8 positions matching TRBD2. V lost 3 bases and J lost 5; bases outside the gene matches: 8. Germline V gene sequence: CDR1 SGHRS, CDR2 YFSETQ. The length of the CDR3 is 15 residues.